One T cell receptor beta chain is described in this entry. Primers for the PCR totalled 60 Vbeta and 13 Jbeta. The table came from immunoSEQ multiplex PCR; TCRdb's copy has only in-frame clones and leaves some out. The sample lists under 300,000 clones; 86% were seen once. This specimen belongs to a study of cytomegalovirus exposure and HLA in healthy donors. Germline loops: CDR1 SGHRS, CDR2 YFSETQ. This CDR3 is built from 14 residues. V lost 4 bases and J lost 5; bases outside the gene matches: 5. V usage is TRBV5-1 and J usage is TRBJ2-7; 11 bases match TRBD2. Sequenced input: PBMCs. The clonotype comes from a man in his forties or fifties in good health and CMV-seropositive. Here the CDR3 DNA reads TGCGCCAGCAGCCTTACTAGCGGGAGCCACGAGCAGTACTTC. Amino acid sequence: CASSLTSGSHEQYF.